This T cell receptor (beta chain) was identified in a study of OX40 agonist ivuxolimab in advanced cancers. General study findings and limits: The antigens recognized by the expanded peripheral T cells, that is their antigen specificity, were not determined. At doses 0.1 to 3.0 mg/kg, CD4+ and CD8+ clones expanded.

Data came from immunoSEQ multiplex PCR; TCRdb stores just in-frame clones and leaves some out. The table has 30,000 to 40,000 clones, around four fifths seen once. A word on this clone: Its antigen is still unknown.

This clonotype originated in an adult with an advanced solid tumor such as melanoma, head and neck, liver or kidney cancer. Sequenced material: CD4+ or CD8+ T cells sorted from blood, taken in a trial of the OX40 agonist ivuxolimab.

This CDR3 is CASSIPEGASNQPQHF. Here the CDR3 DNA reads TGTGCCAGTAGTATACCGGAGGGGGCCAGCAATCAGCCCCAGCATTTT. The J gene is TRBJ1-5, the V gene TRBV19, with 7 positions matching TRBD1. J lost 1 base, V lost 2 bases, and 5 bases had no gene match. Germline V CDR1 and CDR2: LNHDA, SQIVND (reference sequence). This CDR3 comprises 16 residues.